The clone carrying this T cell receptor beta chain was detected ten times or more. Its target is unknown. The data derive from a study of identical twins. Germline CDR1 SGHTA, CDR2 FQGNSA. Trimming removed 5 bases from V and 10 bases from J; junction bases left unmatched: 7. This CDR3 is 15 amino acids long. Broader study findings: Beta out-of-frame sequences displayed a weaker excess of sharing between twins. Clonotypes of the beta chain that were abundant in cord blood carried fewer insertions (memory repertoires showed none). Conclusions rested on cross-sectional statistics rather than following the same donors. Invariant T cells like MAIT and iNKT could partly confound the zero-insertion analyses.

TCRdb re-analysed the 5' RACE reads in MiXCR, keeping a single row per CDR3 protein. This sample has about 700,000 distinct CDR3 sequences, with less than 7% found just once. This chain connects TRBV7-2 to TRBJ2-1; 14 bases agree with TRBD2. The sequenced sample consisted of naive T cells sorted from blood. This clonotype was sampled from a man younger than 35 in good health. CDR3 DNA sequence: TGTGCCAGCAGCCTTGGACTAGCGGGAGGTCGAGAGCAGTTCTTC. Amino acid sequence: CASSLGLAGGREQFF.